A selection of T cell receptor beta chains follows, all from one sample in a study of T cell changes during pregnancy in multiple sclerosis. Generated by immunoSEQ multiplex PCR, the TCRdb table keeps only in-frame clones and is missing some. The sample gives tens of thousands of clones, 90% to 95% of which show up once; about 1.5% is in the top ten. Here the sequenced sample was peripheral blood, taken in the second trimester of pregnancy. The receptors stem from a female donor in good health, enrolled as a control in a pregnancy study. The CDR3 runs from the conserved cysteine through the conserved F or W. The D gene is left open where the match is weak. Some rows mark clone size as missing; the rest say once, few, many or name a class of expanded clone.

J gene	D gene	V gene	clone size	CDR3 protein	CDR3 DNA
TRBJ2-3	TRBD2	TRBV6-5	.	CASSRRGDTDTQYF	TGTGCCAGCAGCCGGCGGGGGGACACAGATACGCAGTATTTT
TRBJ1-5	.	TRBV2	.	CASTSGTASVQPQHF	TGTGCCAGCACTTCCGGGACTGCTTCTGTTCAGCCCCAGCATTTT
TRBJ2-1	.	TRBV11-1	once	CASSLNRGGEQFF	TGTGCCAGCAGTTTAAACAGGGGAGGTGAGCAGTTCTTC
TRBJ1-1	.	TRBV5-6	.	CASSLDRNTEAFF	TGTGCCAGCAGCTTGGACAGGAACACTGAAGCTTTCTTT
TRBJ2-2	.	TRBV30	once	CAYPGAPHAAGELFF	TGTGCCTATCCTGGGGCCCCACACGCGGCCGGGGAGCTGTTTTTT
TRBJ2-3	.	TRBV12-5	.	CASGRGDLPTDTQYF	TGTGCTAGTGGCAGAGGGGACTTACCCACAGATACGCAGTATTTT
TRBJ2-3	.	TRBV5-1	.	CASSLNGGQADTQYF	TGCGCCAGCAGCTTGAATGGAGGGCAAGCAGATACGCAGTATTTT
TRBJ1-3	.	TRBV27	.	CASSTIPPHGNTIYF	TGTGCCAGCAGTACTATCCCCCCCCATGGAAACACCATATATTTT
TRBJ2-7	.	TRBV6-5	.	CASSYLQASSYEQYF	TGTGCCAGCAGTTACCTTCAGGCGAGCTCCTACGAGCAGTACTTC
TRBJ2-1	.	TRBV19	.	CASSIISGVSYNEQFF	TGTGCCAGTAGTATAATTTCGGGTGTGTCCTACAATGAGCAGTTCTTC
TRBJ2-3	.	TRBV7-9	.	CASSSRVVDTQYF	TGTGCCAGCAGCTCCCGGGTGGTAGATACGCAGTATTTT
TRBJ2-3	TRBD1	TRBV18	.	CASSHGQGTDTQYF	TGTGCCAGCTCACACGGACAGGGGACAGATACGCAGTATTTT
TRBJ2-3	.	TRBV10-3	.	CATSHTDTQYF	TGTGCCACCAGCCACACAGATACGCAGTATTTT
TRBJ2-3	.	TRBV4-3	few	CASSQALLWSGDLDTQYF	TGCGCCAGCAGCCAAGCCCTCCTCTGGAGCGGCGATTTAGATACGCAGTATTTT
TRBJ2-2	.	TRBV6-6	once	CASYTGELFF	TGTGCCAGTTACACGGGGGAGCTGTTTTTT
TRBJ1-4	TRBD1	TRBV5-1	.	CASSSGTGAEKLFF	TGCGCCAGCAGCTCCGGGACAGGGGCTGAAAAACTGTTTTTT
TRBJ2-7	TRBD1	TRBV2	few	CASSLGTELYEQYF	TGTGCCAGCAGTTTGGGGACAGAGCTTTACGAGCAGTACTTC
TRBJ2-6	.	TRBV29-1	.	CSALGGPSGANVLTF	TGCAGCGCCCTAGGGGGACCCTCTGGGGCCAACGTCCTGACTTTC
TRBJ2-1	.	TRBV19	.	CASSIGQSYNEQFF	TGTGCCAGTAGTATAGGGCAGTCCTACAATGAGCAGTTCTTC
TRBJ1-5	.	TRBV5-1	.	CASSLGVNGNQPQHF	TGCGCCAGCAGCCTTGGAGTTAACGGCAATCAGCCCCAGCATTTT